This entry lists 5 T cell receptor beta chains sequenced from one sample in a study of shared clonotypes between healthy human individuals. TCRdb keeps only in-frame clones here, not all; method: immunoSEQ multiplex PCR. Found here are 1,500,000 or so clones, about 98.5% of them singletons; the top ten hold about 0.35%. Sequenced sample: naive CD4+ T cells sorted from blood. The subset: CD45RA+ positively selected. All receptors come from a man aged 25 to 40 in good health.

The chain couples TRBV10-2 to TRBJ1-2; 7 nucleotides align to TRBD1. V was pared by 4 bases and J by 8 bases, with 7 bases of the junction left unmatched. The V gene's germline CDR1 is WSHSY and CDR2 SAAADI. The CDR3 has 13 amino acids. CDR3 region: CASSANRGLGYTF. The DNA of the CDR3 is TGCGCCAGCAGTGCAAACAGGGGTTTGGGCTACACCTTC.

The chain has TRBV7-9 and TRBJ2-1; no clear D. CDR3 size: 17 residues. The germline V gene encodes CDR1 SEHNR and CDR2 FQNEAQ (reference sequence). The V gene lost 0 bases and the J gene lost 0 bases, with 12 bases spanning the gap. DNA of the CDR3: TGTGCCAGCAGCTTAGCGCGGCGGTATAGCTCCTACAATGAGCAGTTCTTC. Encoded protein: CASSLARRYSSYNEQFF.

The V call is TRBV9, the J call TRBJ2-7; 7 positions match TRBD1. The germline V gene has CDR1 SGDLS and CDR2 YYNGEE. With V trimmed by 0 bases and J by 3 bases, 6 bases remained unmatched. CDR3 length: 15 residues. CDR3: CASSVGTGAYYEQYF. The CDR3 DNA follows: TGTGCCAGCAGCGTAGGCACAGGGGCCTACTACGAGCAGTACTTC.

V usage is TRBV7-8 and J usage is TRBJ2-5; D is perhaps TRBD1 or TRBD2 (5 bases each). The germline CDR1 and CDR2 sequences are SGHVS and FQNEAQ. V dropped 1 base and J dropped 4 bases, with 13 bases sitting between them. This CDR3 comprises 15 residues. This CDR3 reads CASSLGTSRAETQYF. For the CDR3, the DNA is TGTGCCAGCAGCTTAGGGACTTCCAGGGCAGAGACCCAGTACTTC.

The V gene is TRBV11-2, the J gene TRBJ2-7; tentative D call: TRBD2 (6 bases). This CDR3 spans 17 amino acids. CDR1 SGHAT and CDR2 FQNNGV come from the germline V gene. Trimming took 2 bases from V and 6 from J, leaving 23 bases between them. DNA of the CDR3: TGTGCCAGCAGCTTAAGAGGGTATAAGGGGAGGTTATTCGAGCAGTACTTC. This codes for CASSLRGYKGRLFEQYF.